The clone carrying this T cell receptor (beta chain) was seen just once. What it binds is not known. At one end, the junction sequence differs from germline, possibly due to a read error. The data were taken from a study of T cell responses to AZD1222 COVID-19 vaccine. The data were produced by immunoSEQ multiplex PCR, yet TCRdb's version contains in-frame clones alone and is incomplete. This sample has 150,000 to 200,000 clones, with about 92% found just once. Study conclusions and caveats: Donors were chiefly white British, with a greater number of females, and clonal diversity was perhaps underestimated. Spike-specific TCR repertoires showed rising breadth and depth after two AZD1222 doses. CD4 TCRs associated with vaccination spanned spike, dominating at 160-218 and 743-854.

This CDR3 region has 12 residues. This sequence joins TRBV12-3 or TRBV12-4 and TRBJ2-7; 9 bases agree with TRBD2. The specimen was peripheral blood, collected on day 0 of AZD1222 vaccination. The clonotype originates from an adult in good health. CDR3 region: CASSSSGGHNFF. The DNA for the CDR3 is TGTGCCAGCAGTTCAAGCGGGGGGCACAACTTCTTC.